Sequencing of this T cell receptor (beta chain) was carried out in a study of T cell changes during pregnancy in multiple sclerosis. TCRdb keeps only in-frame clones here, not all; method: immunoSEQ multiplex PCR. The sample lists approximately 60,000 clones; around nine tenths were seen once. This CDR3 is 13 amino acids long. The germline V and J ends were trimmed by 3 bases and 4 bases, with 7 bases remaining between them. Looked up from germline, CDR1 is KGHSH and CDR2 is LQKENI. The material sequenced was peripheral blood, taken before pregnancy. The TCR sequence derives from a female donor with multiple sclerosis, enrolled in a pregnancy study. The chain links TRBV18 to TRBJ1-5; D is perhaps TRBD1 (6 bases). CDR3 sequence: CASSPDRNQPQHF. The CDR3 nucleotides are TGTGCCAGCTCACCCGACAGGAATCAGCCCCAGCATTTT.